Following are 8 T cell receptor beta chains from one sample sequenced in a study of CD8 T cells in Susac syndrome. With random hexamers, reverse transcription was performed on about 0.5 to 1 ug of RNA. TCRdb redid the calling of the immunoSEQ multiplex PCR reads with MiXCR, one entry per CDR3 protein. The sample contains roughly 250,000 distinct CDR3 sequences, 90% to 97% of which appear only once. Input material: CD4+ T cells from PBMCs. These receptors all stem from a human donor with Susac syndrome.

The gene calls are TRBV19 and TRBJ1-1; 8 nucleotides match TRBD1. V shed 6 bases and J 4 bases; nucleotides not matched to a gene: 7. Germline CDR1 LNHDA, CDR2 SQIVND (reference sequence). The CDR3 loop spans 14 amino acids. This chain's CDR3 is CASSRPTGGTEAFF. Here the CDR3 DNA reads TGTGCCAGTAGCAGACCCACAGGGGGCACTGAAGCTTTCTTT.

This clonotype has just one count. The V gene is TRBV12-3 or TRBV12-4, the J gene TRBJ2-1; maybe TRBD2 (6 bases). The CDR3 loop spans 13 amino acids. V was clipped by 1 base and J by 7 bases, with 8 bases between them. The CDR3 nucleotides are TGTGCCAGCAGTTTAGTGGCGGGGAATGAGCAGTTCTTC. Its protein is CASSLVAGNEQFF.

The CDR3 sequence is CATSRGAAGQGAYEQFF. CDR3 in DNA: TGTGCCACCAGCAGAGGGGCGGCGGGGCAGGGGGCGTATGAGCAGTTCTTC. The chain links TRBV15 to TRBJ2-1; TRBD1 matches 8 bases. The CDR3 covers 17 residues. Germline lookup yields CDR1 LNHNV and CDR2 YYDKDF (reference sequence). V lost 1 base to trimming and J lost 8 bases; unmatched junction nucleotides: 13.

V is TRBV20-1 and J is TRBJ1-2; D is undetermined. From germline, CDR1 is DFQATT and CDR2 SNEGSKA (reference sequence). Trimming shortened V by 5 bases and J by 6 bases, and 22 bases separated the two germline ends. The CDR3 extends over 15 amino acids. CDR3 nucleotides: TGCAGTGCTTTGCGAGATGACGCCCAGCTCAATGGCTACACCTTC. Amino acids: CSALRDDAQLNGYTF.

This clonotype appeared once. The rearrangement links TRBV27 to TRBJ1-2, with D possibly matching TRBD1 (6 bases). Trimming removed 4 bases at V and 3 bases at J, with 21 bases between. Germline loops: CDR1 MNHEY, CDR2 SMNVEV (reference sequence). The length of the CDR3 is 17 residues. The CDR3 bases are TGTGCCAGCAGTTCCTACAATTCCACAGGGAGAGACTATGGCTACACCTTC. Translation: CASSSYNSTGRDYGYTF.

This clonotype was seen once. The V and J genes are TRBV2 and TRBJ1-3; D uncertain. The V end lost 1 base, the J end lost 3 bases, and 7 bases lay between the germline ends. Germline V gene lookup returns CDR1 SNHLY and CDR2 FYNNEI. The CDR3 is 14 residues long. The CDR3 loop reads CASSEVGIGNTIYF. The CDR3 DNA is TGTGCCAGCAGTGAAGTCGGGATTGGAAACACCATATATTTT.

The chain is built from TRBV5-1 and TRBJ2-7; D perhaps matches TRBD2 (6 bases). The germline gives CDR1 SGHRS, CDR2 YFSETQ. The CDR3 spans 14 residues. V was pared by 8 bases and J by 2 bases, with 17 bases between. CDR3 in DNA: TGCGCCAGTTTCCTGGACGCGGGGCCCTACGAGCAGTACTTC. Its translation is CASFLDAGPYEQYF.

V is TRBV20-1 and J is TRBJ1-2; D unresolved. V dropped 3 bases and J dropped 2 bases, with 7 bases sitting between them. The CDR3 has 12 amino acids. Germline CDR1 reads DFQATT; CDR2 reads SNEGSKA (reference sequence). The CDR3 DNA reads TGCAGTGCTAGGGTACTGAACTATGGCTACACCTTC. Translated, it gives CSARVLNYGYTF.